This T cell receptor (beta chain) originates from a study of blood T cell repertoires in COVID-19. Study details: There were acute and convalescent COVID-19 samples, and they came from the United States, Italy and Spain. PBMCs, B-cell-depleted T cells, or T cells provided the cDNA or gDNA that made up the material.

Per the authors' pipeline: Counts of nucleated cells, estimated from reference gene primer amplification, were obtained. Only in-frame clones appear in the TCRdb table, and some are missing; sequencing was by immunoSEQ multiplex PCR. Clonal size and the V and J genes are those of that table, whereas D and trimming came from the DNA. The data contain approximately 300,000 clones, 88% of them singletons. Patients at the Seattle site were enrolled during active infection and followed longitudinally. The ends lost 4 bases at V and 0 bases at J; junction bases unmatched: 8. Germline CDR1 and CDR2: SGHTS and YDEGEE. CDR3 length: 16 residues.

Sequencing was carried out using peripheral blood. This receptor was obtained from a woman under 40 with COVID-19, enrolled during active disease. The J gene is TRBJ1-1, the V gene TRBV5-8; TRBD1 aligns across 8 bases. The CDR3 region is CASSQISDRVNTEAFF. For the CDR3, the DNA is TGTGCCAGCAGCCAAATTTCGGACAGGGTGAACACTGAAGCTTTCTTT.